Each of the 30 T cell receptor beta chains below was sequenced from the same sample in a study of blood T cell repertoires in COVID-19 (dated by TCRdb to the early 2020s). Libraries came from the immunoSEQ multiplex PCR assay. TCRdb retrieved this table from immuneACCESS and kept in-frame rearrangements only. Not all clones are present; in checked studies, unresolved V genes account for under half, and no reason is known for the remainder. In this sample the table shows about 150,000 clones, just under 85% of which occur a single time. Of the sample, 25% to 35% falls within the top ten clones. Sequencing input: peripheral blood. Receptors originate from a woman aged 60-70 years with acute or convalescent COVID-19.

The rearrangement links TRBV9 to TRBJ1-2; 7 bases agree with TRBD1. The CDR3 extends over 16 amino acids. Germline V gene data show CDR1 as SGDLS and CDR2 as YYNGEE. After removal of 0 bases from V and 0 bases from J, the junction contained 5 bases not matched to a gene. The DNA of the CDR3 is TGTGCCAGCAGCGTAGGGGGACAGTTTTCTAACTATGGCTACACCTTC. Its protein is CASSVGGQFSNYGYTF. The whole variable domain, remainder taken from reference TRBV9 and TRBJ1-2, is DSGVTQTPKHLITATGQRVTLRCSPRSGDLSVYWYQQSLDQGLQFLIQYYNGEERAKGNILERFSAQQFPDLHSELNLSSLELGDSALYFCASSVGGQFSNYGYTFGSGTRLTVV.

CDR3 in DNA: TGTGCCAGCAGTGAAGGGACAGGGGCCTACGAGCAGTACTTC. Protein sequence: CASSEGTGAYEQYF. The J gene is TRBJ2-7, the V gene TRBV6-1, with 9 positions matching TRBD1. The CDR3 consists of 14 residues. Germline V gives CDR1 MNHNS, CDR2 SASEGT. V shed 1 base and J 2 bases; nucleotides not matched to a gene: 0.

This clone is a singleton in its sample. V and J are TRBV7-9 and TRBJ2-5; 9 nucleotides align to TRBD2. Germline assignment: CDR1 SEHNR and CDR2 FQNEAQ (reference sequence). The CDR3 runs to 16 residues. V trimming: 7 bases; J trimming: 2 bases; junction bases outside the gene matches: 11. The CDR3 protein is CASTSPAGGVQETQYF. CDR3 DNA sequence: TGTGCCAGCACCTCGCCGGCGGGGGGGGTACAAGAGACCCAGTACTTC.

J is TRBJ2-2 and V is TRBV7-8, with TRBD1 matching over 7 bases. The germline gives CDR1 SGHVS, CDR2 FQNEAQ. V shed 5 bases and J 4 bases; nucleotides not matched to a gene: 10. The CDR3 has 16 amino acids. The CDR3 DNA is TGTGCCAGCAGCCTACGAACAGGGGTAGGCACCGGGGAGCTGTTTTTT. Amino acids: CASSLRTGVGTGELFF.

The genes are TRBV27 and TRBJ1-2, with D maybe TRBD1 (6 bases). V dropped 0 bases and J dropped 5 bases, with 10 bases sitting between them. The CDR3 runs to 14 residues. Germline V gene data show CDR1 as MNHEY and CDR2 as SMNVEV (reference sequence). CDR3 sequence (DNA): TGTGCCAGCAGTTTATCAGGGGGGGAGTATGGCTACACCTTC. Protein sequence: CASSLSGGEYGYTF.

The V call is TRBV28, the J call TRBJ2-5, with D tentatively TRBD1 (6 bases). The V gene lost 6 bases and the J gene lost 4 bases, with 21 bases spanning the gap. The CDR3 loop spans 16 amino acids. The germline V gene has CDR1 MDHEN and CDR2 SYDVKM. The CDR3 DNA sequence: TGTGCCAGCAGGACCTGGACAGTCACTCTGGGAGAGACCCAGTACTTC. The encoded protein is CASRTWTVTLGETQYF.

This chain uses TRBV19 with TRBJ1-4; 10 positions agree with TRBD1. From germline, CDR1 is LNHDA and CDR2 SQIVND (reference sequence). V gave up 3 bases and J gave up 7 bases; unmatched junction bases: 2. The CDR3 sequence is 14 residues long. For the CDR3, the DNA is TGTGCCAGTAGTATCGGGACAGGGGTTGAAAAACTGTTTTTT. Translation gives CASSIGTGVEKLFF. Together with reference TRBV19 and TRBJ1-4, the CDR3 gives the full variable domain: DGGITQSPKYLFRKEGQNVTLSCEQNLNHDAMYWYRQDPGQGLRLIYYSQIVNDFQKGDIAEGYSVSREKKESFPLTVTSAQKNPTAFYLCASSIGTGVEKLFFGSGTQLSVL.

The chain links TRBV30 to TRBJ2-2; TRBD2 matches at 12 bases. The ends lost 5 bases at V and 7 bases at J; junction bases unmatched: 5. The germline V gene encodes CDR1 GTSNPN and CDR2 SVGIG (reference sequence). The CDR3 extends over 14 amino acids. CDR3 sequence (DNA): TGTGCCTGGGTTGGACTAGCGGGGTTCGGGGAGCTGTTTTTT. Its protein is CAWVGLAGFGELFF.

The chain has TRBV15 and TRBJ2-7, with TRBD1 as a possible D gene (6 bases). This CDR3 contains 15 residues. Per germline, CDR1 LNHNV and CDR2 YYDKDF (reference sequence). V was trimmed by 4 bases and J by 2 bases, leaving 15 bases between them. The chain's CDR3 is CATSTYRVPTYEQYF. The CDR3 DNA sequence: TGTGCCACCAGCACCTACAGGGTACCCACCTACGAGCAGTACTTC.

This clone came up once. The J gene is TRBJ2-1, the V gene TRBV5-4; D might be TRBD2 (6 bases). Germline loops: CDR1 SGHNT, CDR2 YYREEE (reference sequence). There are 14 residues in the CDR3. V shed 4 bases and J shed 7 bases, with 15 bases lying between them. CDR3 protein: CASSPGKGRNEQFF. The CDR3 bases are TGTGCCAGCAGCCCGGGCAAGGGGAGGAATGAGCAGTTCTTC.

This sequence joins TRBV5-4 and TRBJ2-3, with TRBD2 matching over 8 bases. The trim removed 5 bases at V and 6 bases at J, leaving 14 bases unmatched. CDR1 and CDR2 from the germline V gene are SGHNT and YYREEE (reference sequence). The CDR3 extends over 16 amino acids. The CDR3 loop is CASRTGGGRQSDTQYF. As DNA, the CDR3 is TGTGCCAGCAGGACCGGGGGGGGCAGACAGTCGGATACGCAGTATTTT.

The chain has TRBV5-1 and TRBJ1-1, with a tentative D call TRBD1 (5 bases). This CDR3 comprises 12 residues. V shed 5 bases and J shed 3 bases, with 8 bases lying between them. In germline, CDR1 is SGHRS, CDR2 YFSETQ. Written as DNA, the CDR3 is TGCGCCAGCAGGGAACAGGACACTGAAGCTTTCTTT. Translated, it gives CASREQDTEAFF.

This chain uses TRBV9 with TRBJ1-2; a weak D match, TRBD1 (6 bases). The CDR3 loop spans 15 amino acids. Germline CDR1 and CDR2: SGDLS and YYNGEE. V shed 0 bases and J shed 3 bases, with 12 bases lying between them. The CDR3 nucleotides read TGTGCCAGCAGCGTAGCAACAGGGCCATACTATGGCTACACCTTC. Protein product: CASSVATGPYYGYTF.

This clone came up once. The chain has TRBV6-6 and TRBJ2-7; D may be TRBD1 (6 bases). Germline CDR1 and CDR2: MNHNY and SVGAGI (reference sequence). Trimming cost V 1 base and J 2 bases, with 9 bases left between them. CDR3 length equals 14 residues. CDR3 residues: CASSYLQGTYEQYV. Written as DNA, the CDR3 is TGTGCCAGCAGTTACTTACAGGGCACCTACGAGCAGTACGTC.

This rearrangement joins TRBV6-2 or TRBV6-3 to TRBJ1-2; D is uncertain. Germline V gives CDR1 MNHEY, CDR2 SVGEGT. The CDR3 extends over 13 amino acids. Trimming removed 2 bases from V and 4 bases from J, with 8 bases in between. The CDR3 sequence is CASSYRGIYGYTF. For the CDR3, the DNA is TGTGCCAGCAGTTACCGAGGGATCTATGGCTACACCTTC.

V gene TRBV19 combines with J gene TRBJ2-5, with TRBD1 as a possible D gene (7 bases). Trimming stripped 2 bases from V and 2 bases from J, with 9 bases between. The germline V gene has CDR1 LNHDA and CDR2 SQIVND (reference sequence). The CDR3 consists of 14 residues. In nucleotides, the CDR3 is TGTGCCAGTAGTATACAGGGGGGACAAGAGACCCAGTACTTC. It is translated as CASSIQGGQETQYF.

This clone was recorded a few times. This chain uses TRBV3-1 (or the pseudogene TRBV3-2) with TRBJ1-5, with 9 bases lining up with TRBD1. CDR3 size: 19 residues. The V gene's germline CDR1 is LGHDT and CDR2 YNNKEL (reference sequence). Trimming at V came to 4 bases and at J to 0 bases, leaving 13 bases not matched to a gene. The CDR3 DNA is TGTGCCAGCAGCCGATATCAGCCCCGGGACAGGGATAGCAATCAGCCCCAGCATTTT. The encoded protein is CASSRYQPRDRDSNQPQHF.

The rearrangement joins TRBV18 to TRBJ2-5; 9 nucleotides agree with TRBD1. V trimming: 4 bases; J trimming: 4 bases; junction bases outside the gene matches: 13. The CDR3 sequence is 17 residues long. The germline gives CDR1 KGHSH, CDR2 LQKENI. CDR3 residues: CASSRLSTGGGRETQYF. For the CDR3, the DNA is TGTGCCAGCTCACGTCTTTCGACAGGGGGAGGCAGAGAGACCCAGTACTTC.

This sequence joins TRBV14 and TRBJ2-5; possible D gene TRBD2, 6 bases. The CDR3 contains 13 residues. V lost 4 bases and J 2 bases, leaving 8 bases between the germline ends. Germline values: CDR1 SGHDN, CDR2 FVKESK. DNA for the CDR3: TGTGCCAGCAGCCCGGGACTGCAAGAGACCCAGTACTTC. It encodes CASSPGLQETQYF.

This chain uses TRBV6-6 with TRBJ2-7; D is ambiguous. V lost 7 bases and J 3 bases, leaving 10 bases between the germline ends. The CDR3 runs 12 residues. From germline, CDR1 is MNHNY and CDR2 SVGAGI (reference sequence). CDR3 loop: CASTGSGYEQYV. The CDR3 region has the DNA TGTGCCAGCACAGGCAGTGGCTACGAGCAGTACGTC.

This chain links TRBV30 with TRBJ1-2, with TRBD1 identical over 8 bases. V was clipped by 5 bases and J by 4 bases; unmatched bases: 9. This CDR3 region has 14 residues. CDR1 and CDR2 (germline): GTSNPN, SVGIG (reference sequence). CDR3 sequence (DNA): TGTGCCTGGCAGACCCCCAGGGGGCCCTATGGCTACACCTTC. Translating it yields CAWQTPRGPYGYTF.

V and J are TRBV27 and TRBJ2-4; possible D gene TRBD2, 5 bases. This CDR3 contains 14 residues. V gave up 6 bases and J gave up 6 bases, with 15 bases separating them. Germline CDR1 reads MNHEY; CDR2 reads SMNVEV (reference sequence). CDR3 nucleotide sequence: TGTGCCAGCAGCTTGACGCGGGCGGGAAACATTCAGTACTTC. Its translation: CASSLTRAGNIQYF.

The chain links TRBV6-5 to TRBJ2-7, with 7 bases lining up with TRBD2. V shed 8 bases and J 4 bases; nucleotides not matched to a gene: 5. The CDR3 spans 12 residues. Germline V CDR1 and CDR2: MNHEY, SVGAGI. CDR3 loop: CASGGEGYEQYF. The DNA for the CDR3 is TGTGCCAGCGGAGGGGAGGGGTACGAGCAGTACTTC.

This chain uses TRBV7-3 with TRBJ2-6; a possible D gene is TRBD1 (6 bases). The CDR3 length is 16 residues. The V end lost 3 bases, the J end lost 1 base, and 10 bases lay between the germline ends. The germline V gene encodes CDR1 SGHTA and CDR2 FQGTGA. The CDR3 here is CASSFRGGSGANVLTF. CDR3 nucleotides: TGTGCCAGCAGCTTCAGAGGGGGATCTGGGGCCAACGTCCTGACTTTC. The full variable domain, with the rest looked up from reference TRBV7-3 and TRBJ2-6, is GAGVSQTPSNKVTEKGKYVELRCDPISGHTALYWYRQSLGQGPEFLIYFQGTGAADDSGLPNDRFFAVRPEGSVSTLKIQRTERGDSAVYLCASSFRGGSGANVLTFGAGSRLTVL.

The chain has TRBV13 and TRBJ1-6; no reliable D call. This CDR3 has 12 residues. The germline V gene has CDR1 PRHDT and CDR2 FYEKMQ (reference sequence). V lost 8 bases and J 9 bases, leaving 11 bases between the germline ends. The CDR3 DNA is TGTGCCAGCTTAATCGGAGGTTCACCCCTCCACTTT. Its protein is CASLIGGSPLHF.

The chain employs TRBV5-1 and TRBJ1-2; 7 nucleotides match TRBD1. This CDR3 has 13 amino acids. The junction had 8 bases not matched to a gene; V was cut back by 4 bases and J by 8 bases. CDR1 and CDR2 (germline): SGHRS, YFSETQ. DNA for the CDR3: TGCGCCAGCAGCCCGACAGGGCGGTTGGGCTACACCTTC. This encodes CASSPTGRLGYTF. Together with reference TRBV5-1 and TRBJ1-2, the CDR3 gives the full variable domain: KAGVTQTPRYLIKTRGQQVTLSCSPISGHRSVSWYQQTPGQGLQFLFEYFSETQRNKGNFPGRFSGRQFSNSRSEMNVSTLELGDSALYLCASSPTGRLGYTFGSGTRLTVV.

There are many counts of this clone. V usage is TRBV6-6 and J usage is TRBJ2-7; 7 nucleotides align to TRBD1. The germline CDR1 and CDR2 sequences are MNHNY and SVGAGI (reference sequence). V was clipped by 6 bases and J by 0 bases; unmatched bases: 5. This CDR3 is 14 amino acids long. CDR3 in DNA: TGTGCCAGCAGCAGACAGGGAAACTCCTACGAGCAGTACTTC. Its protein is CASSRQGNSYEQYF.

This clone was detected once. The genes are TRBV18 and TRBJ1-4; perhaps TRBD1 as D (6 bases). CDR1 KGHSH and CDR2 LQKENI come from the germline V gene. The CDR3 is made up of 12 amino acids. Trimming took 2 bases from V and 8 from J, leaving 6 bases between them. CDR3 in DNA: TGTGCCAGCTCACCAAGGGGGGAAAAACTGTTTTTT. The encoded protein is CASSPRGEKLFF.

The chain carries TRBV30 and TRBJ1-4; 7 positions match TRBD1. V lost 4 bases to trimming and J lost 5 bases; unmatched junction nucleotides: 4. The CDR3 extends over 13 amino acids. CDR1 and CDR2 from the germline V gene are GTSNPN and SVGIG (reference sequence). The CDR3 loop is CAWTGGVNEKLFF. CDR3 DNA: TGTGCCTGGACAGGGGGAGTAAATGAAAAACTGTTTTTT.

The gene calls are TRBV27 and TRBJ1-4; TRBD1 aligns across 7 bases. Germline CDR1 is MNHEY and CDR2 is SMNVEV (reference sequence). The V and J ends lost 3 bases and 8 bases, in that order; junction bases with no gene match: 12. The length of the CDR3 is 16 residues. This chain's CDR3 is CASSFGSDRPREKLFF. DNA for the CDR3: TGTGCCAGCAGTTTTGGGTCGGACAGGCCCAGGGAAAAACTGTTTTTT.